The T cell receptor beta chain under discussion was sequenced for a study of regulatory T cells in long-lasting Graves disease. Study-wide points: Favored gene segments in persistent disease were TRBV28, TRBJ1-2 and TRBJ2-5.

This clonotype was seen at least ten times. Antigen unknown. The sample's time point: newly diagnosed GD, antithyroid drugs for less than 3 months. From RNA extracted from PBMCs, the TCR library was made. Arm-PCR of CDR3 regions with iRepertoire HTBI primers generated TCR beta libraries. TCRdb passed the multiplex PCR reads through MiXCR, listing each CDR3 protein once. In the table there are a few hundred thousand distinct CDR3 sequences, roughly 12% of which are singletons. V was clipped by 1 base and J by 3 bases; unmatched bases: 4. Germline values: CDR1 DFQATT, CDR2 SNEGSKA (reference sequence). The CDR3 length is 15 residues. The same data also went into a second study, on T cells in Graves' hyperthyroidism and ophthalmopathy. That report adds: Based on clinical symptoms, serum thyroxine and TRAb, thyroid ultrasound and orbital computed tomography, diagnoses were reached. Most thyroid clonotypes that were expanded above 0.001 also turned up in blood.

The receptor comes from a woman under 30 with Graves disease. The sequencing here drew on peripheral blood mononuclear cells (PBMCs), taken at new diagnosis, from a patient treated with antithyroid drugs. This chain uses TRBV20-1 with TRBJ2-3, with TRBD2 identical over 10 bases. CDR3 residues: CSARGLAGETDTQYF. In DNA, the CDR3 is TGCAGTGCTAGAGGTCTAGCGGGAGAGACAGATACGCAGTATTTT.